The clone carrying this T cell receptor (beta chain) came up once. The data belong to a study of cytotoxic CD8 clonotypes in ibrutinib-treated CLL. Background on the study: The group held some ten relapsed/refractory and about 15 treatment-naive patients, with under 18 IGHV unmutated.

Libraries were prepared by immunoSEQ multiplex PCR; TCRdb keeps only in-frame clonotypes and omits some of them. The sample lists 150,000 to 200,000 clones, around 72% occurring once. This TCR derives from a human donor with chronic lymphocytic leukemia. The source was PBMCs, collected after 24 months of ibrutinib treatment.

In DNA form, the CDR3 reads TGCAGCGTTCTGGGTCCCGCTGAGACCCAGTACTTC. The encoded protein is CSVLGPAETQYF. The genes are TRBV29-1 and TRBJ2-5; D uncertain. This CDR3 region has 12 residues. Trimming took off 5 bases at V and 5 bases at J, with 12 bases between the two ends. Germline values: CDR1 SQVTM, CDR2 ANQGSEA.